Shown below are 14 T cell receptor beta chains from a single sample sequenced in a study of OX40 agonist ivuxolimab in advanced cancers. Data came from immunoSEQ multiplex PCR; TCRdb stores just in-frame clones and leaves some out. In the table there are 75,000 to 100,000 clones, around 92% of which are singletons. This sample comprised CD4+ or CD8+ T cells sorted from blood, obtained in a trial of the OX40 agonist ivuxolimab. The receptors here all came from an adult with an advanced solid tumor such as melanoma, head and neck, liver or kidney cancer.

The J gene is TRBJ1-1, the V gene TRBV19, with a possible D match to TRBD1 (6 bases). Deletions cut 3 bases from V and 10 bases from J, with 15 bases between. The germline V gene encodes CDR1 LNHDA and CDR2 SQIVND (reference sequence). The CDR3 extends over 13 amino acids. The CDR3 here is CASSIYRDSRAFF. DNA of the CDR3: TGTGCCAGTAGTATCTACAGGGACTCACGAGCTTTCTTT. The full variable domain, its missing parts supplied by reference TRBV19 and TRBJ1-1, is DGGITQSPKYLFRKEGQNVTLSCEQNLNHDAMYWYRQDPGQGLRLIYYSQIVNDFQKGDIAEGYSVSREKKESFPLTVTSAQKNPTAFYLCASSIYRDSRAFFGQGTRLTVV.

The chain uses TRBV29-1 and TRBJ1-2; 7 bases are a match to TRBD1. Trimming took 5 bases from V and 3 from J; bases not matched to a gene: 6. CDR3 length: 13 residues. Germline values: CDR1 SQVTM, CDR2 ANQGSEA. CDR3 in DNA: TGCAGCGTTCACGGACAGGCGTACTATGGCTACACCTTC. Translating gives CSVHGQAYYGYTF.

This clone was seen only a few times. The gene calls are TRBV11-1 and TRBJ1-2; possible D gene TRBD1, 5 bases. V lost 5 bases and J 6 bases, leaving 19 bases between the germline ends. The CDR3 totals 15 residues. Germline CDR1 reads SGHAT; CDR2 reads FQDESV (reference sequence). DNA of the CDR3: TGTGCCAGCAGCCTCGGACTCCTCGAAGGGGATGGCTACACCTTC. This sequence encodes CASSLGLLEGDGYTF.

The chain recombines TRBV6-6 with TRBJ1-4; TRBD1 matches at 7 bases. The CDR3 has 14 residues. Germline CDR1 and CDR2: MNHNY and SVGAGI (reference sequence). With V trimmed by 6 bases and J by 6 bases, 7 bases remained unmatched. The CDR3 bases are TGTGCCAGCAGCCTCCCGGACAGGCATGAAAAACTGTTTTTT. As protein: CASSLPDRHEKLFF.

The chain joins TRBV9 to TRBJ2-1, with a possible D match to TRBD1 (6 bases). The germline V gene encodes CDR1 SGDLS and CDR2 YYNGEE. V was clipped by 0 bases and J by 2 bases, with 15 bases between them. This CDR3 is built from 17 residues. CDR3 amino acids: CASSVDWGQGPYNEQFF. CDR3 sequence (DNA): TGTGCCAGCAGCGTAGATTGGGGGCAGGGACCCTACAATGAGCAGTTCTTC.

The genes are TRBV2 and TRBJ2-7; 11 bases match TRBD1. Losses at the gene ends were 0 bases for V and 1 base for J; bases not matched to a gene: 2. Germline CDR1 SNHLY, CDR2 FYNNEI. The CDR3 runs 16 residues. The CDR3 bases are TGTGCCAGCAGTGAAGCGGGGACAGGGGGGTCCTACGAGCAGTACTTC. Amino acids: CASSEAGTGGSYEQYF.

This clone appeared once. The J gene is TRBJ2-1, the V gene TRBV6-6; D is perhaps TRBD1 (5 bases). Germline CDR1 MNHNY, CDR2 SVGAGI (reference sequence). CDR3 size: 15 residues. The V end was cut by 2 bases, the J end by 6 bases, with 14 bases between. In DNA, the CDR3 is TGTGCCAGCAGTTACGGACAAGGCTTCCTCAATGAGCAGTTCTTC. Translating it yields CASSYGQGFLNEQFF.

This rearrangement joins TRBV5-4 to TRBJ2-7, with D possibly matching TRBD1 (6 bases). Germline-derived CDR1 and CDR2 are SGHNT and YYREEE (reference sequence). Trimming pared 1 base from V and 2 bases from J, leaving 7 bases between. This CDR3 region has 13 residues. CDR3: CASSLQGTYEQYF. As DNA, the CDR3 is TGTGCCAGCAGCTTGCAGGGGACCTACGAGCAGTACTTC.

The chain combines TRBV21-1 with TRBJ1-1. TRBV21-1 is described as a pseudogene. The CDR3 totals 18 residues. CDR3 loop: CASSKVSGHAYSNTEAFF. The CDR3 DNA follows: TGTGCCAGCAGCAAAGTGTCTGGCCACGCCTATTCTAACACTGAAGCTTTCTTT.

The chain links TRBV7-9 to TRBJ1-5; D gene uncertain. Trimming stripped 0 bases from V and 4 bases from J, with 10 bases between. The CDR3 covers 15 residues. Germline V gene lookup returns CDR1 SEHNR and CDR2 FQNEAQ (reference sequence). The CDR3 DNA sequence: TGTGCCAGCAGCTTAGCGAGGGATGGTAATCAGCCCCAGCATTTT. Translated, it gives CASSLARDGNQPQHF.

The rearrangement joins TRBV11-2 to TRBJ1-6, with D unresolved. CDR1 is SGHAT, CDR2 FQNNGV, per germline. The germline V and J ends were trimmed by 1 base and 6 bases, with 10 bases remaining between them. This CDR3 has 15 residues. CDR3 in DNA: TGTGCCAGCAGCTTAGTGAGGATTTTTAATTCACCCCTCCACTTT. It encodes CASSLVRIFNSPLHF.

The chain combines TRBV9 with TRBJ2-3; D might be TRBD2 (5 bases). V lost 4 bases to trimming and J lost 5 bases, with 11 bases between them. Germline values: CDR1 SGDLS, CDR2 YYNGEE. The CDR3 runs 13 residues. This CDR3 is CASSPSLEDTQYF. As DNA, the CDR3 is TGTGCCAGCAGCCCTAGCTTGGAAGATACGCAGTATTTT. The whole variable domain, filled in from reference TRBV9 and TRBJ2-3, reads DSGVTQTPKHLITATGQRVTLRCSPRSGDLSVYWYQQSLDQGLQFLIQYYNGEERAKGNILERFSAQQFPDLHSELNLSSLELGDSALYFCASSPSLEDTQYFGPGTRLTVL.

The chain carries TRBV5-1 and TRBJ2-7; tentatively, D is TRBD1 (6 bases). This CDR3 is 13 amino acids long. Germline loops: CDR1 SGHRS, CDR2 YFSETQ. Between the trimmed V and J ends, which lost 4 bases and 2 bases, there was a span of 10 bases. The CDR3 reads CASSRGQTYEQYF. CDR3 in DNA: TGCGCCAGCAGCCGCGGACAGACCTACGAGCAGTACTTC. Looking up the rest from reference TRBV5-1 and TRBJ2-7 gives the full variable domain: KAGVTQTPRYLIKTRGQQVTLSCSPISGHRSVSWYQQTPGQGLQFLFEYFSETQRNKGNFPGRFSGRQFSNSRSEMNVSTLELGDSALYLCASSRGQTYEQYFGPGTRLTVT.

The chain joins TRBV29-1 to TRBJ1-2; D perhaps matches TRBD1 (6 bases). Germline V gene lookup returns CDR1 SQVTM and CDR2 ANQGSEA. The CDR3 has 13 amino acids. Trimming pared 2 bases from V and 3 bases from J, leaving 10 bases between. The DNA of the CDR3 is TGCAGCGTTGAAAGGGGGGGGTACTATGGCTACACCTTC. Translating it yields CSVERGGYYGYTF.